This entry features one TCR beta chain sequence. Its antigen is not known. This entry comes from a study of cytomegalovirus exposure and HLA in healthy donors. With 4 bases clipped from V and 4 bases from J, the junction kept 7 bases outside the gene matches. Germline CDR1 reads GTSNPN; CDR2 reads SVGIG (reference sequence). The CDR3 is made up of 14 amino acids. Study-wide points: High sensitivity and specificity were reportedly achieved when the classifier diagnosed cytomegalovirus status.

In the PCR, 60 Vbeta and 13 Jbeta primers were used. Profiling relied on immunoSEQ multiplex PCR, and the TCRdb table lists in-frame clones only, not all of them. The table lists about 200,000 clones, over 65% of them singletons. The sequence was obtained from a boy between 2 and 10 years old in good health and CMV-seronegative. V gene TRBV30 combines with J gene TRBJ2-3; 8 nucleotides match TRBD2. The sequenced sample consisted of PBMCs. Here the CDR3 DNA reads TGTGCCTGGAAACGGGGGGGCTTAGCAGATACGCAGTATTTT. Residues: CAWKRGGLADTQYF.